Given below is one T cell receptor (beta chain) in context. Antigen: not known. The entry originates in a study of graft-versus-host responses after intestinal transplantation. For the study at large: Each patient got anti-thymocyte globulin induction, then tacrolimus and steroids for two to four years.

Study-wide points: Analysis identified GvH clones in recipient marrow, with some appearing first in ileum or blood. Allograft graft-versus-host to host-versus-graft clonal ratios ran high in patients with graft-donor T cell macrochimerism.

V shed 4 bases and J 4 bases; nucleotides not matched to a gene: 8. CDR1 and CDR2 (germline): SGHDN, FVKESK. This CDR3 comprises 16 residues. The assay was immunoSEQ multiplex PCR, and TCRdb's table has in-frame clones only and misses some. The sample has 20,000 or so clones, about four fifths seen once. V gene TRBV14 combines with J gene TRBJ1-4; 8 bases are a match to TRBD1. The source material was PBMCs, sampled 14 days after transplant. The sequence derives from a human patient who received an intestinal transplant, so some T cells may come from the graft donor. CDR3 DNA sequence: TGTGCCAGCAGCCTAGGGCAGGGGGCTCTTAATGAAAAACTGTTTTTT. Its translation: CASSLGQGALNEKLFF.